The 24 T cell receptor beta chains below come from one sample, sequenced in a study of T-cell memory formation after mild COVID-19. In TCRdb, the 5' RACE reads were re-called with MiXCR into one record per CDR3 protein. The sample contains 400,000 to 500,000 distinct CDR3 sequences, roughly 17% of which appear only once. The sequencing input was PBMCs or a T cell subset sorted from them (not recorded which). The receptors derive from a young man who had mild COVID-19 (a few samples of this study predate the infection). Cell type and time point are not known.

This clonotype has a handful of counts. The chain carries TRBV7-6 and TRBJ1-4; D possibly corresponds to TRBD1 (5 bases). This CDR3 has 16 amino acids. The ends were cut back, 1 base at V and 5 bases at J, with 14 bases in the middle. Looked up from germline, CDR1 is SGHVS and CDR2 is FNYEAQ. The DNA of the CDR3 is TGTGCCAGCAGCTTAGGTCTTGGGACCCGAAATGAAAAACTGTTTTTT. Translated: CASSLGLGTRNEKLFF.

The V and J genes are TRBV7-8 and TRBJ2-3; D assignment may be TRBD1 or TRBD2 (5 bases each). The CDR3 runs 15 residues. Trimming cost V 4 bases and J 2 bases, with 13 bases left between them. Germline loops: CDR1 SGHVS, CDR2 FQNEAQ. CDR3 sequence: CASSSNRDATDTQYF. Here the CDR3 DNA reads TGTGCCAGCAGCTCCAACCGGGACGCCACAGATACGCAGTATTTT.

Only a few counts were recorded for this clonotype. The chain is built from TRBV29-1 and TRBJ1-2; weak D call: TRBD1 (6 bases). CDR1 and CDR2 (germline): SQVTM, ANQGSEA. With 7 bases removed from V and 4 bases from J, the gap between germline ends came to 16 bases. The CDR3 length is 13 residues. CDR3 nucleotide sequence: TGCAGCGGTTGGATAGGGGGTGGCTATGGCTACACCTTC. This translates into CSGWIGGGYGYTF. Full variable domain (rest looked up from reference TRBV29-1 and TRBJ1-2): SAVISQKPSRDICQRGTSLTIQCQVDSQVTMMFWYRQQPGQSLTLIATANQGSEATYESGFVIDKFPISRPNLTFSTLTVSNMSPEDSSIYLCSGWIGGGYGYTFGSGTRLTVV.

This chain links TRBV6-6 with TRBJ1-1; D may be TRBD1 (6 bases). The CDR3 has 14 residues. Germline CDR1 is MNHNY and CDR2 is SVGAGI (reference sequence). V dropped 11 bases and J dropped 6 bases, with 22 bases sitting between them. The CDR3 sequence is CAASGGADRAEAFF. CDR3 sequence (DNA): TGTGCCGCCTCGGGGGGGGCCGACCGAGCTGAAGCTTTCTTT.

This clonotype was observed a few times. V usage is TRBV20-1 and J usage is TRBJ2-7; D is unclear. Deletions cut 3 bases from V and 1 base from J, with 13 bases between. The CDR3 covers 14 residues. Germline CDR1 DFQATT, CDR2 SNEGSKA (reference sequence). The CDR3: CSASLSGKSYEQYF. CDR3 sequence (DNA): TGCAGTGCTAGTTTGTCAGGAAAGTCCTACGAGCAGTACTTC.

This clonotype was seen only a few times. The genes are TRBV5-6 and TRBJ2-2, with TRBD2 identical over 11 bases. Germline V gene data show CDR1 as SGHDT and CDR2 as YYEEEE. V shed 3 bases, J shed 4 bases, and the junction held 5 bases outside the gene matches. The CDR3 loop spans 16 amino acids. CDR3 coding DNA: TGTGCCAGCAGCTCACCGGGACTAGCGGTCACCGGGGAGCTGTTTTTT. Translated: CASSSPGLAVTGELFF.

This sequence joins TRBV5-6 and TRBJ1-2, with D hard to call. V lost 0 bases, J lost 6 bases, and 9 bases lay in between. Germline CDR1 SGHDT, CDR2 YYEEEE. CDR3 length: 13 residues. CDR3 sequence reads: CASSLVGINGYTF. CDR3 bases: TGTGCCAGCAGCTTGGTTGGGATCAATGGCTACACCTTC.

The CDR3 DNA reads as TGTGCCAGCAGCCAACAGGGGTTAGCAGATACGCAGTATTTT. It translates to CASSQQGLADTQYF. The rearrangement uses TRBV9 and TRBJ2-3; 7 bases align to TRBD1. J was trimmed by 4 bases and V by 4 bases; bases with no gene match: 6. The CDR3 runs to 14 residues. The germline V gene has CDR1 SGDLS and CDR2 YYNGEE.

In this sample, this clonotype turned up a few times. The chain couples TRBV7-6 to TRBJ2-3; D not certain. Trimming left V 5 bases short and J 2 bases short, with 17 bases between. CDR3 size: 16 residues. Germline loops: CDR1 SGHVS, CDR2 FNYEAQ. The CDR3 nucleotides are TGTGCCAGCAGCGAACTCGCCACCTTAGACACAGATACGCAGTATTTT. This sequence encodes CASSELATLDTDTQYF.

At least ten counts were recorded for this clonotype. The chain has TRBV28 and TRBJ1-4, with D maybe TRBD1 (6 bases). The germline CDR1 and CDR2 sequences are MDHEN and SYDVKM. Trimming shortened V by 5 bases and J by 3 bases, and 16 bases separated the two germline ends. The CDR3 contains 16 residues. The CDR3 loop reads CASSGTSQGANEKLFF. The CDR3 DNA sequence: TGTGCCAGCAGTGGAACCTCACAGGGAGCTAATGAAAAACTGTTTTTT.

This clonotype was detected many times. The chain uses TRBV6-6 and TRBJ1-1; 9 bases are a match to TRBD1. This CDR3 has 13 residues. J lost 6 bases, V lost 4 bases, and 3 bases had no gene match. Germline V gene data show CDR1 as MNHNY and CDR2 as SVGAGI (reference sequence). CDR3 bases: TGTGCCAGCAGTTTGGACAGGGGCGCTGAAGCTTTCTTT. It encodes CASSLDRGAEAFF.

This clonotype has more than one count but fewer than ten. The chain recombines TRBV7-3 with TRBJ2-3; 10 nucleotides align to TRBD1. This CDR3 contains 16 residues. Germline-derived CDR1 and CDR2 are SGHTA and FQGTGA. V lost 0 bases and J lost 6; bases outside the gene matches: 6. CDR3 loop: CASSLTPGTGVDTQYF. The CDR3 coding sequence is TGTGCCAGCAGCTTAACCCCCGGGACAGGGGTTGATACGCAGTATTTT.

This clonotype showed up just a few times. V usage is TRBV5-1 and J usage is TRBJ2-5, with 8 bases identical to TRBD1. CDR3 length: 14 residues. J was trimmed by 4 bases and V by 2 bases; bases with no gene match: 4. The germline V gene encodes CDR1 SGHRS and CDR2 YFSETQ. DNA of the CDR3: TGCGCCAGCAGCTTAAGACAGGGGCCAGAGACCCAGTACTTC. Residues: CASSLRQGPETQYF.

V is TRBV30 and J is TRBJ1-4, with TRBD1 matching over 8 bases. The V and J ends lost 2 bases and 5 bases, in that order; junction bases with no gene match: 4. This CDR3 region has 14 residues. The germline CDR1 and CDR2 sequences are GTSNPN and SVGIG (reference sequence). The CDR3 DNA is TGTGCCTGGAGTTTCAGGACAGGGAATGAAAAACTGTTTTTT. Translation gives CAWSFRTGNEKLFF.

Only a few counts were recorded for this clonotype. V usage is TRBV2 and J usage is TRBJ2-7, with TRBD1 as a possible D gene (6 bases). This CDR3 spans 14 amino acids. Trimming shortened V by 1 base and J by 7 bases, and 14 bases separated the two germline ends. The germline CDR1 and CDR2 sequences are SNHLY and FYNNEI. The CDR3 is CASSEVNGRGEQYV. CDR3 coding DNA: TGTGCCAGCAGTGAAGTAAACGGCAGGGGAGAGCAGTACGTC.

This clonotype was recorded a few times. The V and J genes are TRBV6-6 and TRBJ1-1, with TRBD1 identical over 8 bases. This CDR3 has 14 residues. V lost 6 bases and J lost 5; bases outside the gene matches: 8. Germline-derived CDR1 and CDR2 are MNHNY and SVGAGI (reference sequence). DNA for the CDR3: TGTGCCAGCAGCTCACCAGGGGGCTTAACTGAAGCTTTCTTT. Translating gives CASSSPGGLTEAFF.

CDR3 coding DNA: TGTGCCAGCAGCCCTTGGACCGACACCACTGAAGCTTTCTTT. This codes for CASSPWTDTTEAFF. This chain connects TRBV11-2 to TRBJ1-1; no firm D call. V lost 5 bases and J 4 bases, leaving 14 bases between the germline ends. This CDR3 spans 14 amino acids. Germline V gene data show CDR1 as SGHAT and CDR2 as FQNNGV.

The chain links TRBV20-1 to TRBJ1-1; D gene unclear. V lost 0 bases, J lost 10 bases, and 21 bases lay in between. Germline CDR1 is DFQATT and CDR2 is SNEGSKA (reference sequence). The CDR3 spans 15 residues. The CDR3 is CSARDVSGQADGAFF. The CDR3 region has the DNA TGCAGTGCTAGAGATGTCTCCGGGCAGGCGGACGGAGCTTTCTTT.

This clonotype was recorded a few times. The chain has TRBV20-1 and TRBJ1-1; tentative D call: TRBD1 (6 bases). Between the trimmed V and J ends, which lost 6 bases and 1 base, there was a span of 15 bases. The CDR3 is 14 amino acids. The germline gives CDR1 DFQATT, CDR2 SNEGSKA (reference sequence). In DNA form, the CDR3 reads TGCAGTGCCGGGGGCGGGGGTGCGAACACTGAAGCTTTCTTT. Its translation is CSAGGGGANTEAFF.

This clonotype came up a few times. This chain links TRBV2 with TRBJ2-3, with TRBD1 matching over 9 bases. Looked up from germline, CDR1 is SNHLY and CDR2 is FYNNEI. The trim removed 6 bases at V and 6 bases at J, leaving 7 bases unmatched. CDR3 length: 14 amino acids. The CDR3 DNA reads TGTGCCAGCAGCCCTGACAGGGGGTTGGATACGCAGTATTTT. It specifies CASSPDRGLDTQYF.

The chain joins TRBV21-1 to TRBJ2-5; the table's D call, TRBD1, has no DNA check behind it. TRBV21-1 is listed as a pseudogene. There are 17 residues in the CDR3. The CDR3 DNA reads TGTGCCAGCAGCAAAGAGAACGGGACAGGGGTTGGAGAGACCCAGTACTTC. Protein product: CASSKENGTGVGETQYF.

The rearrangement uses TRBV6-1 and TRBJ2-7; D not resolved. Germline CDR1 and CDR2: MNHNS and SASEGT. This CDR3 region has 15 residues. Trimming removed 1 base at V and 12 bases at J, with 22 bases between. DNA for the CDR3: TGTGCCAGCAGTGAAGAGGTCCCGGCTCCAGGCCAGTCGTACTTC. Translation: CASSEEVPAPGQSYF.

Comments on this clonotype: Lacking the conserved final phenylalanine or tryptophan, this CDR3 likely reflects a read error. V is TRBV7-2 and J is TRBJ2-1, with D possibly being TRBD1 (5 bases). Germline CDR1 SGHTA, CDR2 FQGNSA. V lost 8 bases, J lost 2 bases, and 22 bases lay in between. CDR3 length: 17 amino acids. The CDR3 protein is CASVNWAVAGPYNEQFL. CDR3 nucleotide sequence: TGTGCCAGCGTTAACTGGGCGGTGGCAGGGCCCTACAATGAGCAGTTCTTA.

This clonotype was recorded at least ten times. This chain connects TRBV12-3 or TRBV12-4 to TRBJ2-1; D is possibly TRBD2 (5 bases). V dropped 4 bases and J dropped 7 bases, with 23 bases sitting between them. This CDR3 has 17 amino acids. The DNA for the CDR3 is TGTGCCAGCAGTTCACCCGGAGGAGCGTTTTTGTTGAATGAGCAGTTCTTC. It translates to CASSSPGGAFLLNEQFF.